This T cell receptor beta chain was found in a study of cytomegalovirus exposure and HLA in healthy donors. This PCR relied on a set of 60 Vbeta primers and 13 Jbeta primers. Some clones are missing from TCRdb's copy, which holds only in-frame ones; the method was immunoSEQ multiplex PCR. The table records more than 150,000 clones, 76% of them present only once. As concerns this clone: Its target is unknown.

The CDR3 covers 13 residues. V lost 4 bases and J lost 4, with 10 bases in between. The germline CDR1 and CDR2 sequences are MNHEY and SVGAGI. Study-level points and caveats: Excluded were some V segments that proved indistinguishable, including TRBV6-2 and TRBV6-3. Later analysis suggested links between common viral pathogens and several top significant clusters. The study flagged 150 to 200 TCR beta chains as cytomegalovirus-associated.

The source of this sequence is a young man in good health and CMV-seronegative. Sequenced: PBMCs. The J gene is TRBJ2-5, the V gene TRBV6-5; D might be TRBD2 (6 bases). As DNA, the CDR3 is TGTGCCAGCAGTTCTGTAGCGGTAGAGACCCAGTACTTC. Encoded protein: CASSSVAVETQYF.